These T cell receptor beta chains were read from a single sample in a study of preoperative IRX-2 immunotherapy in early breast cancer. Some clones are missing from TCRdb's copy, which holds only in-frame ones; the method was immunoSEQ multiplex PCR. The sample yields roughly 40,000 clones, approximately 77% seen once. The sample consisted of tumor tissue, taken after IRX-2 immunotherapy. Receptors originate from a human donor with breast cancer. Each CDR3 is given with its conserved first and last residue. A D gene is named only where the DNA matches it firmly. The size of a clone is reported for some rows only, either as once, few or many, or as a class for expanded clones.

J,size,D,V,CDR3,DNA
TRBJ2-1,NA,NA,TRBV7-2,CASSQDEGYEQFF,TGTGCCAGCAGCCAAGATGAAGGGTATGAGCAGTTCTTC
TRBJ1-4,NA,NA,TRBV7-1,CASQPRLGEKLFF,TGTGCCAGCCAGCCCCGGTTGGGTGAAAAACTGTTTTTT
TRBJ2-3,once,TRBD2,TRBV11-3,CASSLPRGVAGRTDTQYF,TGTGCCAGCAGCCTCCCCCGAGGGGTAGCGGGAAGAACAGATACGCAGTATTTT
TRBJ2-3,NA,NA,TRBV6-4,CASSFQAPFDTQYF,TGTGCCAGCAGTTTCCAGGCCCCTTTTGATACGCAGTATTTT
TRBJ1-1,NA,NA,TRBV18,CASSPLPSDGPGGAFF,TGTGCCAGCTCACCGCTTCCATCGGACGGGCCTGGGGGAGCTTTCTTT
TRBJ2-5,few,NA,TRBV11-3,CASSLVRAAGAQYF,TGTGCCAGCAGCTTAGTAAGGGCAGCCGGGGCCCAGTACTTC
TRBJ2-5,NA,TRBD1,TRBV5-1,CASSIGTGRGETQYF,TGCGCCAGCAGCATAGGGACAGGTAGGGGAGAGACCCAGTACTTC
TRBJ1-1,NA,TRBD1,TRBV14,CASSPRQGSVTEAFF,TGTGCCAGCAGCCCCCGACAGGGATCGGTCACTGAAGCTTTCTTT
TRBJ2-2,medium-sized,TRBD1,TRBV6-8,CASTLGQGYTGELFF,TGTGCCAGCACCCTGGGACAGGGTTACACCGGGGAGCTGTTTTTT
TRBJ1-2,few,NA,TRBV6-8,CASSDTTRYGYTF,TGTGCCAGCAGTGATACCACCCGCTATGGCTACACCTTC
TRBJ2-7,once,NA,TRBV14,CASSHFRTPGYEQYF,TGTGCCAGCAGCCACTTTCGGACACCGGGCTACGAGCAGTACTTC
TRBJ2-7,NA,NA,TRBV6-7,CASSGAYEQYF,TGTGCCAGCAGTGGGGCCTACGAGCAGTACTTC
TRBJ1-1,NA,TRBD1,TRBV19,CASKRTGGNLNTEAFF,TGTGCCAGCAAAAGGACAGGGGGAAATTTGAACACTGAAGCTTTCTTT
TRBJ2-2,few,TRBD2,TRBV11-3,CASSLGLAGFTGELFF,TGTGCCAGCAGCTTAGGACTAGCGGGCTTCACCGGGGAGCTGTTTTTT
TRBJ2-7,NA,NA,TRBV7-6,CASSIGHEVYEQYF,TGTGCCAGCAGCATCGGACACGAAGTCTACGAGCAGTACTTC
TRBJ1-3,NA,NA,TRBV5-1,CASSLAGGSGNTIYF,TGCGCCAGCAGCTTGGCCGGGGGCAGTGGAAACACCATATATTTT
TRBJ2-5,NA,NA,TRBV30,CAWSAGQETQYF,TGTGCCTGGAGTGCGGGGCAAGAGACCCAGTACTTC
TRBJ2-1,NA,TRBD2,TRBV6-8,CASTRTSSYNEQFF,TGTGCCAGCACTCGGACTAGCTCCTACAATGAGCAGTTCTTC
TRBJ2-7,NA,TRBD2,TRBV28,CASSFNLAELTYEQYF,TGTGCCAGCAGTTTTAATCTAGCGGAGTTAACCTACGAGCAGTACTTC
TRBJ2-1,NA,NA,TRBV18,CASSPRVQGNEQFF,TGTGCCAGCTCACCAAGGGTACAGGGCAATGAGCAGTTCTTC
TRBJ2-7,NA,TRBD2,TRBV11-3,CASSLELAGVHEQYF,TGTGCCAGCAGCTTAGAACTAGCGGGAGTCCACGAGCAGTACTTC
TRBJ2-2,NA,NA,TRBV18,CASSRESGELFF,TGTGCCAGCTCACGGGAGTCCGGGGAGCTGTTTTTT
TRBJ1-3,NA,NA,TRBV6-8,CASSYLRDLKGGSGNTIYF,TGTGCCAGCAGTTACCTCCGGGACCTCAAAGGGGGCTCTGGAAACACCATATATTTT
TRBJ1-3,NA,NA,TRBV6-8,CASSYDEGGGNTIYF,TGTGCCAGCAGTTACGACGAGGGAGGTGGAAACACCATATATTTT
TRBJ2-5,NA,NA,TRBV14,CASSQDAVRQETQYF,TGTGCCAGCAGCCAAGATGCAGTCCGGCAAGAGACCCAGTACTTC
TRBJ1-3,NA,NA,TRBV6-8,CASSDPGGNTIYF,TGTGCCAGCAGTGATCCCGGCGGAAACACCATATATTTT
TRBJ1-5,NA,NA,TRBV11-1,CASSLARPGRNQPQHF,TGTGCCAGCAGCTTAGCGCGCCCGGGGAGAAATCAGCCCCAGCATTTT
TRBJ2-3,NA,NA,TRBV28,CASSPDSSTDTQYF,TGTGCCAGCAGTCCCGACTCAAGCACAGATACGCAGTATTTT
TRBJ1-2,once,NA,TRBV30,CAWNGDYGYTF,TGTGCCTGGAACGGGGACTATGGCTACACCTTC
TRBJ1-5,NA,NA,TRBV2,CASSFAGPADRPQHF,TGTGCCAGCAGTTTCGCAGGTCCGGCGGATCGGCCCCAGCATTTT
TRBJ1-4,NA,NA,TRBV6-8,CASSYQGREALFF,TGTGCCAGCAGTTACCAGGGAAGGGAAGCACTGTTTTTT
TRBJ2-2,NA,TRBD2,TRBV7-2,CASSLALTSGNTGELFF,TGTGCCAGCAGCTTAGCGCTGACTAGCGGGAACACCGGGGAGCTGTTTTTT
TRBJ2-4,once,NA,TRBV6-8,CASLTTGNIQYF,TGTGCCAGCCTGACTACAGGAAACATTCAGTACTTC